The T cell receptor (beta chain) under discussion was sequenced for a study of blood T cells in healthy people across ages. In terms of origin and age, donors were healthy Caucasian individuals from Russia aged roughly 6 to 100. Worth noting for this clonotype: Its matching antigen is unknown.

The ends were cut back, 4 bases at V and 4 bases at J, with 14 bases in the middle. This CDR3 contains 15 residues. Per germline, CDR1 SNHLY and CDR2 FYNNEI. Study-wide points: TCR beta diversity correlated strongly with naive T cell percentage. Long-lived and aged donors differed, with more naive CD4+ cells and higher diversity in the long-lived.

Together with a sample-barcoded 5' primer, a J-beta primer mix was included in a second PCR lasting about 6 to 11 cycles. TCRdb passed the 5' RACE reads through MiXCR, listing each CDR3 protein once. Of approximately 880,000 distinct CDR3 sequences detected, roughly 50% appear once; the ten largest clones hold under 15%. The chain joins TRBV2 to TRBJ2-1; no definite D call. Sequenced material: blood. The clonotype originates from a man younger than 40 in good health. The CDR3, as DNA: TGTGCCAGCAGTGTTCAGGCAGCAGCTTACAATGAGCAGTTCTTC. It codes for CASSVQAAAYNEQFF.